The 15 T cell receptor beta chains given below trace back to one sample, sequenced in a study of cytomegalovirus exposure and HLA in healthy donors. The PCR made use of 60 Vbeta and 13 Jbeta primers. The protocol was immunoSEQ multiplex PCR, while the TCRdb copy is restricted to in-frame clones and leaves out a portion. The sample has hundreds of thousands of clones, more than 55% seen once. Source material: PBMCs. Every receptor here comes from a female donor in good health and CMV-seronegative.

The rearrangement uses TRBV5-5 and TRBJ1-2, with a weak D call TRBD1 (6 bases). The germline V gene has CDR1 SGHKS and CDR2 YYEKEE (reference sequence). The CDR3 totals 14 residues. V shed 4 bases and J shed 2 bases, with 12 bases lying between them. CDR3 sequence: CASSPKQGNYGYTF. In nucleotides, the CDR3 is TGTGCCAGCAGCCCAAAGCAGGGGAACTATGGCTACACCTTC.

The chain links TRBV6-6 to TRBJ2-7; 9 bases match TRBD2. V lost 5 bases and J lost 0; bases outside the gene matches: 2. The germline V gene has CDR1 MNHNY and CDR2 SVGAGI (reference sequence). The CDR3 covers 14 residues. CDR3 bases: TGTGCCAGCAGTGGTAGCGGGAGCTCCTACGAGCAGTACTTC. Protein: CASSGSGSSYEQYF.

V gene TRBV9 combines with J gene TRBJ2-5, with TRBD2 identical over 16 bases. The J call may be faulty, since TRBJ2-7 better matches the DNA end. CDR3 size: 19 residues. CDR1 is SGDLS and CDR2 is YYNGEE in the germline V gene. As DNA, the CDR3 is TGTGCCAGCAGCGTAGCTACGGGGGGACTAGCGGGAGGGACCTACGAGCAGTACTTC. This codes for CASSVATGGLAGGTYEQYF.

The CDR3: CASSLPNREEQYF. CDR3 bases: TGTGCCAGCAGCCTACCCAACAGGGAGGAGCAGTACTTC. The rearrangement joins TRBV6-6 to TRBJ2-7, with D possibly being TRBD1 (6 bases). CDR3 size: 13 residues. V lost 6 bases to trimming and J lost 7 bases, with 16 bases between them. The germline V gene encodes CDR1 MNHNY and CDR2 SVGAGI (reference sequence).

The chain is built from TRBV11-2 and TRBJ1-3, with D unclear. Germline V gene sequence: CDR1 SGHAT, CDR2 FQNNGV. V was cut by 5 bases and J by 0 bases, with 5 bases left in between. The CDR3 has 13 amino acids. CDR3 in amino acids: CASSHFSGNTIYF. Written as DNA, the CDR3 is TGTGCCAGCAGCCATTTCTCTGGAAACACCATATATTTT.

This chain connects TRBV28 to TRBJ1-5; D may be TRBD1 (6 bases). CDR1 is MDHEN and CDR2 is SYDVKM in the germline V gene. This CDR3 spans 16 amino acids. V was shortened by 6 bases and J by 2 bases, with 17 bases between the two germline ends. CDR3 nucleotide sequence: TGTGCCAGCAGAACAGGGAGGGTTAGGGGCAATCAGCCCCAGCATTTT. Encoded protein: CASRTGRVRGNQPQHF.

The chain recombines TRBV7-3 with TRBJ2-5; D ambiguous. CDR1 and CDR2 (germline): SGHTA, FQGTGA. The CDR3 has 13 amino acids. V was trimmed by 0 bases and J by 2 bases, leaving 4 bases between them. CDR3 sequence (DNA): TGTGCCAGCAGCTTAACTCGGCAAGAGACCCAGTACTTC. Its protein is CASSLTRQETQYF.

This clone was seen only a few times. Here the CDR3 DNA reads TGTGCCAGCAGTGCGGACACTCAGATGGAAAAACTGTTTTTT. This sequence encodes CASSADTQMEKLFF. The chain has TRBV2 and TRBJ1-4; D possibly corresponds to TRBD1 (5 bases). The CDR3 is 14 amino acids. CDR1 and CDR2 from the germline V gene are SNHLY and FYNNEI. Trimming shortened V by 4 bases and J by 8 bases, and 14 bases separated the two germline ends.

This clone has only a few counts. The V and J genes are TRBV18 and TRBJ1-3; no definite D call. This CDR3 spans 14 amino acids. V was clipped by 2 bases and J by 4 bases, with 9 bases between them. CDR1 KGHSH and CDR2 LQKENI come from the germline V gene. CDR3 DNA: TGTGCCAGCTCACCAGGGGTAGCGGGAAACACCATATATTTT. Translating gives CASSPGVAGNTIYF.

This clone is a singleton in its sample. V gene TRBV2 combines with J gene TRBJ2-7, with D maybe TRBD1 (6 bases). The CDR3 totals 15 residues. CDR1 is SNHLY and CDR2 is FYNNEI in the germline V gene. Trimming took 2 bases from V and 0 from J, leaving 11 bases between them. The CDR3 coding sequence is TGTGCCAGCAGTGAACTTAGACAGGCCTCCTACGAGCAGTACTTC. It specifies CASSELRQASYEQYF.

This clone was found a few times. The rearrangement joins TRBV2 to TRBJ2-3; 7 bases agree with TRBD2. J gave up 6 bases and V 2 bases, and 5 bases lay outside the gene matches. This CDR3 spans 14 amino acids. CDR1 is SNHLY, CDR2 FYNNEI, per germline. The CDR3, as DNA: TGTGCCAGCAGTGAACTAGCGGCCGCGGATACGCAGTATTTT. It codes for CASSELAAADTQYF.

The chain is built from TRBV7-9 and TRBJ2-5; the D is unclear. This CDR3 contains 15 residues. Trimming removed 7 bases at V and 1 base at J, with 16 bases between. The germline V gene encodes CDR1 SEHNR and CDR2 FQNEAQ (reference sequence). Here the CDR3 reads CASTPGSGFQETQYF. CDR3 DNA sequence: TGTGCCAGCACCCCAGGCAGTGGGTTCCAAGAGACCCAGTACTTC.

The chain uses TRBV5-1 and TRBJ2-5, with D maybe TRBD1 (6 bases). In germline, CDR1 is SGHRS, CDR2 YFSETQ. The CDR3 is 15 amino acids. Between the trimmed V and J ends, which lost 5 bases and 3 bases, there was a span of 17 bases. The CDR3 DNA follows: TGCGCCAGCAGGAAGCCCGGGACACCCAAAGAGACCCAGTACTTC. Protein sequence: CASRKPGTPKETQYF.

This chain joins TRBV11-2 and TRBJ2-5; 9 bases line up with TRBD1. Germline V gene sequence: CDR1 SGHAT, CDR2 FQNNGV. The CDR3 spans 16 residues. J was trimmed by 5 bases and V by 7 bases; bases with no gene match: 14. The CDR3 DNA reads TGTGCCAGCATGACAGGGGGAACAGGGGCTCGTGAGACCCAGTACTTC. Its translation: CASMTGGTGARETQYF.

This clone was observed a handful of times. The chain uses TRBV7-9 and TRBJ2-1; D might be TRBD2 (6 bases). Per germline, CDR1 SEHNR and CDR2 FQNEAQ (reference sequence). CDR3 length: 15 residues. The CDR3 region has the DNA TGTTCCATCGGTGTAGGAGGGCTGTACAACGATGAGCAGTTCTTC. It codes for CSIGVGGLYNDEQFF.